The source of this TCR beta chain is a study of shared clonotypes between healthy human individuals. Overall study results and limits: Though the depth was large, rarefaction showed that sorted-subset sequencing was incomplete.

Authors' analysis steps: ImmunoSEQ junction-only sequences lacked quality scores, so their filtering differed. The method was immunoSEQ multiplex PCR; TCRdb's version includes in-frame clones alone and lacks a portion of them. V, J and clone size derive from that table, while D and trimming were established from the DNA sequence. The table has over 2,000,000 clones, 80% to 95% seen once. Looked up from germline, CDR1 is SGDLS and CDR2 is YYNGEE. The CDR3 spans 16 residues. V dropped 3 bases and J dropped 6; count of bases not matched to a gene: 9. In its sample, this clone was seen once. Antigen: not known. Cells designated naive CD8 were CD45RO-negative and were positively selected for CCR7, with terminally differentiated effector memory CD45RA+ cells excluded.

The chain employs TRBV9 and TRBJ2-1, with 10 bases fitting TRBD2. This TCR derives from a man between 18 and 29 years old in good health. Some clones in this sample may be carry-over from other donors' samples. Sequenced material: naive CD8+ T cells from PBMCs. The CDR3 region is CASSASGRDPVNEQFF. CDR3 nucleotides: TGTGCCAGCAGCGCGAGCGGGAGGGACCCCGTCAATGAGCAGTTCTTC.